This T cell receptor (beta chain) was observed in a study of beta chain features in type 1 diabetes. The sample holds a few counts of this clone. Its antigen is not known. What was sequenced were expressed TCRB transcripts, since all of the isolated RNA had been reverse transcribed. Some clones are missing from TCRdb's copy, which holds only in-frame ones; the method was immunoSEQ multiplex PCR. The data hold a few hundred thousand clones, with approximately 10% observed a single time. A sort by CD45RO/CCR7/CD25/CD127/CD95/CD27 yielded CD4+ naive, central memory, regulatory and stem cell-like memory cells. General observations from the study: Possible PCR preference for shorter templates applied equally to patients and controls. When Type 1 diabetes patients were examined, their TCRB CDR3s proved moderately but significantly shorter in all four CD4+ subsets. For patients, the naive, central memory and Treg TCRB repertoires appeared more alike than for healthy donors.

Input material: naive CD4+ T cells from blood. The receptor comes from a man younger than 45 with type 1 diabetes.

The CDR3 sequence is CASNRETEAFF. CDR3 bases: TGTGCCTCAAACAGGGAAACTGAAGCTTTCTTT. This chain joins TRBV30 and TRBJ1-1; D may be TRBD1 (6 bases). Deletions cut 7 bases from V and 5 bases from J, with 11 bases between. The germline gives CDR1 GTSNPN, CDR2 SVGIG (reference sequence). The CDR3 runs 11 residues.